This T cell receptor beta chain was sequenced in a study of T cell responses to AZD1222 COVID-19 vaccine. Generated by immunoSEQ multiplex PCR, the TCRdb table keeps only in-frame clones and is missing some. The table includes about 120,000 clones, 85% to 95% detected once. Germline-derived CDR1 and CDR2 are SEHNR and FQNEAQ (reference sequence). CDR3 length: 13 amino acids. Trimming cost V 5 bases and J 0 bases, with 7 bases left between them. This clone was seen a few times. Pooled samples include second doses given at about 4 or 12 weeks. This chain joins TRBV7-9 and TRBJ1-1; no definite D call. The sequence was obtained from an adult who received the AZD1222 COVID-19 vaccine. Sequencing was performed on peripheral blood, taken 28 days after the second AZD1222 dose. The CDR3 nucleotides read TGTGCCAGCAGCCCAGGTATGAACACTGAAGCTTTCTTT. This codes for CASSPGMNTEAFF.